The 17 T cell receptor beta chains below all came from one sample that was sequenced in a study of T cell responses to AZD1222 COVID-19 vaccine. The assay was immunoSEQ multiplex PCR, and TCRdb's table has in-frame clones only and misses some. This table has tens of thousands of clones, over 60% appearing once. Sequences were derived from peripheral blood, sampled 28 days after the second AZD1222 dose. All receptors derive from an adult who received the AZD1222 COVID-19 vaccine.

This clone came up a few times. This chain joins TRBV4-3 and TRBJ2-3, with 8 bases aligning to TRBD2. The J segment lost 6 bases and the V segment lost 2 bases, leaving 10 bases of the junction unmatched. The germline CDR1 and CDR2 sequences are LGHNA and YSLEER. This CDR3 spans 16 amino acids. CDR3 residues: CASSQISGRVVDTQYF. CDR3 coding DNA: TGCGCCAGCAGCCAAATCAGCGGGAGAGTTGTGGATACGCAGTATTTT.

The rearrangement uses TRBV2 and TRBJ1-3; TRBD1 might be the D (5 bases). Germline V gene sequence: CDR1 SNHLY, CDR2 FYNNEI. The V gene lost 6 bases and the J gene lost 0 bases, with 12 bases spanning the gap. This CDR3 region has 15 residues. For the CDR3, the DNA is TGTGCCAGCAGACCGGGACCGAACTCTGGAAACACCATATATTTT. It is translated as CASRPGPNSGNTIYF.

The chain uses TRBV28 and TRBJ1-2, with D unclear. Trimming removed 1 base at V and 6 bases at J, with 12 bases between. CDR3 length equals 14 residues. Germline V gene data show CDR1 as MDHEN and CDR2 as SYDVKM. The chain's CDR3 is CASSLSDLPNGYTF. CDR3 nucleotide sequence: TGTGCCAGCAGTTTATCAGACCTTCCTAATGGCTACACCTTC.

This clone was detected once. The chain uses TRBV5-6 and TRBJ2-3; 12 nucleotides line up with TRBD2. Germline lookup yields CDR1 SGHDT and CDR2 YYEEEE. This CDR3 is built from 18 residues. V dropped 0 bases and J dropped 4; count of bases not matched to a gene: 9. The CDR3 region has the DNA TGTGCCAGCAGCTTGGGTCCTAGCGGGGGGGCCGGGGCAGATACGCAGTATTTT. Translating it yields CASSLGPSGGAGADTQYF.

There are a few counts of this clone. The gene calls are TRBV7-2 and TRBJ1-5, with a weak D call TRBD1 (6 bases). CDR3 size: 15 residues. Per germline, CDR1 SGHTA and CDR2 FQGNSA. Trimming left V 2 bases short and J 4 bases short, with 12 bases between. The CDR3 DNA sequence: TGTGCCAGCAGCTTATCGGGGGGCGGAAATCAGCCCCAGCATTTT. Protein product: CASSLSGGGNQPQHF.

V and J are TRBV6-4 and TRBJ2-2; D may be TRBD1 (5 bases). From germline, CDR1 is MRHNA and CDR2 SNTAGT. The CDR3 totals 16 residues. V lost 3 bases and J 5 bases, leaving 16 bases between the germline ends. CDR3: CASSEKGPPRTGELFF. DNA of the CDR3: TGTGCCAGCAGTGAGAAGGGGCCACCTCGGACCGGGGAGCTGTTTTTT.

CDR3 residues: CASSLAATYNEQFF. CDR3 sequence (DNA): TGTGCCAGCTCCCTAGCGGCAACCTACAATGAGCAGTTCTTC. The chain combines TRBV2 with TRBJ2-1; 7 bases are shared with TRBD2. The J segment lost 2 bases and the V segment lost 8 bases, leaving 6 bases of the junction unmatched. Germline V gives CDR1 SNHLY, CDR2 FYNNEI. This CDR3 comprises 14 residues.

The V gene is TRBV19, the J gene TRBJ1-2; D might be TRBD1 (6 bases). CDR1 and CDR2 (germline): LNHDA, SQIVND (reference sequence). V lost 6 bases and J lost 4, with 18 bases in between. The CDR3 spans 15 residues. CDR3 coding DNA: TGTGCCAGTAGCGGACCAGGGGTTCTGAGCTATGGCTACACCTTC. Its translation: CASSGPGVLSYGYTF.

V is TRBV19 and J is TRBJ2-2, with 11 bases lining up with TRBD2. Per the germline V gene, CDR1 is LNHDA and CDR2 is SQIVND (reference sequence). This CDR3 comprises 17 residues. J lost 2 bases, V lost 2 bases, and 4 bases had no gene match. CDR3 nucleotides: TGTGCCAGTAGTATACCTAGCGGGAGGATTAACACCGGGGAGCTGTTTTTT. Amino acids: CASSIPSGRINTGELFF.

The genes are TRBV28 and TRBJ2-3; possibly TRBD1 for D (6 bases). V was shortened by 3 bases and J by 1 base, with 17 bases between the two germline ends. The CDR3 extends over 17 amino acids. Germline V gene data show CDR1 as MDHEN and CDR2 as SYDVKM. The CDR3 loop is CASSFLRQVGGTDTQYF. As DNA, the CDR3 is TGTGCCAGCAGTTTCCTGCGACAGGTTGGGGGCACAGATACGCAGTATTTT.

The V and J genes are TRBV29-1 and TRBJ2-6; D unresolved. Germline CDR1 is SQVTM and CDR2 is ANQGSEA. The CDR3 sequence is 13 residues long. V lost 7 bases to trimming and J lost 0 bases, with 7 bases between them. The CDR3 sequence: CSALNSGANVLTF. The CDR3, as DNA: TGCAGCGCCTTAAACTCTGGGGCCAACGTCCTGACTTTC.

This chain links TRBV7-8 with TRBJ2-5; 15 nucleotides line up with TRBD2. This CDR3 contains 16 residues. Germline V CDR1 and CDR2: SGHVS, FQNEAQ. The trim removed 5 bases at V and 2 bases at J, leaving 3 bases unmatched. The CDR3 spells CASSEGLAGGQETQYF. The CDR3 DNA is TGTGCCAGCAGCGAGGGACTAGCGGGGGGACAAGAGACCCAGTACTTC.

The rearrangement uses TRBV20-1 and TRBJ2-3; D gene uncertain. Germline V gives CDR1 DFQATT, CDR2 SNEGSKA (reference sequence). This CDR3 region has 11 residues. Trimming took off 6 bases at V and 6 bases at J, with 10 bases between the two ends. CDR3 region: CSATLTDTQYF. The CDR3 DNA reads TGCAGTGCCACCCTTACGGATACGCAGTATTTT.

This clone was seen a handful of times. CDR3 region: CATSDYRTGEGDNEKLFF. CDR3 nucleotide sequence: TGTGCCACCAGTGATTATAGGACAGGGGAAGGAGATAATGAAAAACTGTTTTTT. The chain couples TRBV24-1 to TRBJ1-4; 9 bases fit TRBD1. V trimming: 2 bases; J trimming: 4 bases; junction bases outside the gene matches: 10. The CDR3 totals 18 residues. Germline V gives CDR1 KGHDR, CDR2 SFDVKD.

V and J are TRBV4-1 and TRBJ2-7; the D gene is possibly TRBD1 (6 bases). There are 16 residues in the CDR3. CDR1 is MGHRA, CDR2 YSYEKL, per germline. V lost 0 bases, J lost 3 bases, and 15 bases lay in between. The CDR3 is CASSQDMGTPLYEQYF. As DNA, the CDR3 is TGCGCCAGCAGCCAAGATATGGGGACACCCCTCTACGAGCAGTACTTC.

V and J are TRBV21-1 and TRBJ2-1; the table's D call TRBD2 went unverified against the DNA. TRBV21-1 is a recognized pseudogene. This CDR3 contains 15 residues. CDR3 sequence (DNA): TGTGCCAGCAGCAAATTAGGGCTAGCGTCAGATGAGCAGTTCTTC. It translates to CASSKLGLASDEQFF.

The chain links TRBV19 to TRBJ1-5; 7 bases line up with TRBD1. Germline values: CDR1 LNHDA, CDR2 SQIVND (reference sequence). This CDR3 spans 14 amino acids. V lost 6 bases, J lost 1 base, and 3 bases stayed unmatched. The CDR3 is CASRDRRSNQPQHF. Here the CDR3 DNA reads TGTGCCAGTAGGGACAGGAGAAGCAATCAGCCCCAGCATTTT. Supplemented by reference TRBV19 and TRBJ1-5, the full variable domain reads DGGITQSPKYLFRKEGQNVTLSCEQNLNHDAMYWYRQDPGQGLRLIYYSQIVNDFQKGDIAEGYSVSREKKESFPLTVTSAQKNPTAFYLCASRDRRSNQPQHFGDGTRLSIL.